The 19 T cell receptor beta chains given below trace back to one sample, sequenced in a study of a mutant IDH1 vaccine in newly diagnosed glioma (dated by TCRdb to the early 2020s). No antigens are known for them. What the time point label conveys for this sample: week 5, during vaccination. A 20-mer mutant IDH1 peptide at 300 micrograms in Montanide made up each vaccine dose, which was injected subcutaneously together with topical imiquimod. The protocol used for the library was the immunoSEQ multiplex PCR assay. TCRdb took over this immuneACCESS table, retaining in-frame rearrangements with V and J assigned. Such tables are incomplete; in checked studies, under half of the missing clones stem from an unresolved V gene, and the remainder is unexplained. This sample lists about 30,000 clones; roughly 80% were detected once. The top ten constitute approximately 25% of the sample. The material was PBMCs, obtained from a glioma patient whose treatment included an IDH1 peptide vaccine. Receptor source: a man between 25 and 39 years old with glioma.

This clone was picked up one time. The chain uses TRBV4-1 and TRBJ2-2; D is perhaps TRBD1 or TRBD2 (6 bases each). This CDR3 spans 16 amino acids. Between the trimmed V and J ends, which lost 2 bases and 6 bases, there was a span of 16 bases. Germline-derived CDR1 and CDR2 are MGHRA and YSYEKL. The CDR3 bases are TGCGCCAGCAGCCAATCGAGTCGGGGGCAGCCCGGGGAGCTGTTTTTT. Translated: CASSQSSRGQPGELFF.

The genes are TRBV7-8 and TRBJ1-2; no clear D gene. The CDR3 spans 14 residues. Germline V CDR1 and CDR2: SGHVS, FQNEAQ. V gave up 3 bases and J gave up 4 bases, with 12 bases separating them. CDR3 residues: CASSLSGLPYGYTF. In DNA form, the CDR3 reads TGTGCCAGCAGCTTGTCGGGTCTTCCCTATGGCTACACCTTC.

This chain connects TRBV6-6 to TRBJ1-5; maybe TRBD1 (6 bases). Germline CDR1 and CDR2: MNHNY and SVGAGI (reference sequence). The ends were cut back, 4 bases at V and 2 bases at J, with 15 bases in the middle. This CDR3 has 16 amino acids. CDR3 nucleotide sequence: TGTGCCAGCAGTTTCCCGGGGGGGGGCGGCAATCAGCCCCAGCATTTT. Translating it yields CASSFPGGGGNQPQHF.

The CDR3 sequence: CASSSPLHQWGNQPQHF. In DNA, the CDR3 is TGTGCCAGCAGTTCCCCCCTCCACCAATGGGGTAATCAGCCCCAGCATTTT. This chain uses TRBV6-9 with TRBJ1-5; D ambiguous. This CDR3 contains 17 residues. V was trimmed by 4 bases and J by 4 bases, leaving 20 bases between them. Germline CDR1 is MNHGY and CDR2 is SVAAGI.

This chain joins TRBV27 and TRBJ2-7; 9 bases are shared with TRBD1. V shed 2 bases and J 3 bases; nucleotides not matched to a gene: 5. This CDR3 is built from 15 residues. Germline CDR1 is MNHEY and CDR2 is SMNVEV (reference sequence). Written as DNA, the CDR3 is TGTGCCAGCAGTTTAGGTGGGACAGGGCTCTACGAGCAGTACTTC. This encodes CASSLGGTGLYEQYF.

The chain employs TRBV27 and TRBJ2-1; the D is unclear. Trimming left V 2 bases short and J 1 base short, with 6 bases between. This CDR3 region has 14 residues. Germline V gene data show CDR1 as MNHEY and CDR2 as SMNVEV (reference sequence). The CDR3 nucleotides read TGTGCCAGCAGTTTAGCGCCTTCCTACAATGAGCAGTTCTTC. Residues: CASSLAPSYNEQFF.

This clone was seen more than once but under ten times. The rearrangement links TRBV14 to TRBJ1-2; D is uncertain. The CDR3 is made up of 13 amino acids. The germline V and J ends were trimmed by 4 bases and 3 bases, with 9 bases remaining between them. Looked up from germline, CDR1 is SGHDN and CDR2 is FVKESK. CDR3 DNA: TGTGCCAGCAGCCTGGCGGCGGACTATGGCTACACCTTC. As protein: CASSLAADYGYTF.

This chain joins TRBV5-1 and TRBJ2-6; D possibly uses TRBD1 or TRBD2 (5 bases each). Per germline, CDR1 SGHRS and CDR2 YFSETQ. There are 15 residues in the CDR3. V lost 4 bases and J 2 bases, leaving 10 bases between the germline ends. The CDR3 here is CASSPGTTGANVLTF. CDR3 nucleotide sequence: TGCGCCAGCAGCCCGGGGACGACTGGGGCCAACGTCCTGACTTTC. Full variable domain (outside the CDR3, taken from reference TRBV5-1 and TRBJ2-6): KAGVTQTPRYLIKTRGQQVTLSCSPISGHRSVSWYQQTPGQGLQFLFEYFSETQRNKGNFPGRFSGRQFSNSRSEMNVSTLELGDSALYLCASSPGTTGANVLTFGAGSRLTVL.

V usage is TRBV6-5 and J usage is TRBJ2-4; D gene unclear. V dropped 0 bases and J dropped 3 bases, with 9 bases sitting between them. This CDR3 spans 15 amino acids. CDR1 is MNHEY, CDR2 SVGAGI, per germline. CDR3 DNA: TGTGCCAGCAGTTACTCAAGGGAAGGCAAAAACATTCAGTACTTC. As protein: CASSYSREGKNIQYF.

This clone was seen more than once but under ten times. The CDR3 here is CASGSGQGDEQYF. For the CDR3, the DNA is TGTGCTAGTGGCTCCGGACAGGGGGACGAGCAGTACTTC. The genes are TRBV12-5 and TRBJ2-7; TRBD1 agrees at 10 bases. This CDR3 is 13 amino acids long. Looked up from germline, CDR1 is LGHNT and CDR2 is FRNRAP. J gave up 5 bases and V 6 bases, and 4 bases lay outside the gene matches.

The V call is TRBV2, the J call TRBJ1-2; D remains ambiguous. Germline CDR1 SNHLY, CDR2 FYNNEI. V was clipped by 1 base and J by 5 bases, with 11 bases between them. The CDR3 contains 14 residues. The CDR3 DNA reads as TGTGCCAGCAGTGAAGGGAGCAGGTGGTATGGCTACACCTTC. Protein product: CASSEGSRWYGYTF.

The rearrangement uses TRBV29-1 and TRBJ1-2; 8 nucleotides align to TRBD1. The germline V gene has CDR1 SQVTM and CDR2 ANQGSEA. This CDR3 comprises 12 residues. V was clipped by 6 bases and J by 8 bases; unmatched bases: 8. The CDR3 sequence is CSVNQGAGGYTF. Written as DNA, the CDR3 is TGCAGCGTGAACCAGGGGGCGGGGGGCTACACCTTC.

The rearrangement links TRBV13 to TRBJ2-2, with D possibly TRBD1 on 5 matching bases. CDR1 and CDR2 (germline): PRHDT, FYEKMQ (reference sequence). The CDR3 loop spans 15 amino acids. The V gene lost 4 bases and the J gene lost 2 bases, with 11 bases spanning the gap. The CDR3 reads CASSSADRNTGELFF. DNA of the CDR3: TGTGCCAGCAGCTCAGCCGACAGAAACACCGGGGAGCTGTTTTTT.

The CDR3 DNA sequence: TGCGCCAGCAGCCAAGCTAGGACAGGGGATGGCTACACCTTC. As protein: CASSQARTGDGYTF. The rearrangement joins TRBV4-1 to TRBJ1-2; the match to TRBD1 covers 9 bases. Trimming cost V 1 base and J 6 bases; bases outside gene matches: 3. The CDR3 totals 14 residues. The V gene's germline CDR1 is MGHRA and CDR2 YSYEKL.

The chain employs TRBV6-1 and TRBJ2-6; the D is unclear. Germline-derived CDR1 and CDR2 are MNHNS and SASEGT. Trimming left V 1 base short and J 2 bases short, with 6 bases between. The CDR3 is made up of 15 amino acids. CDR3 sequence (DNA): TGTGCCAGCAGTGAAGGGGGTACTGGGGCCAACGTCCTGACTTTC. Its protein product is CASSEGGTGANVLTF.

V usage is TRBV5-1 and J usage is TRBJ1-1; D is perhaps TRBD1 (5 bases). The germline CDR1 and CDR2 sequences are SGHRS and YFSETQ. V shed 0 bases and J shed 3 bases, with 15 bases lying between them. The CDR3 is 16 residues long. The CDR3 loop is CASSLAPGREHTEAFF. The CDR3 DNA reads as TGCGCCAGCAGCTTGGCCCCGGGCAGGGAGCACACTGAAGCTTTCTTT.

The rearrangement joins TRBV6-1 to TRBJ1-4, with D hard to call. The CDR3 loop spans 14 amino acids. The V end lost 6 bases, the J end lost 0 bases, and 8 bases lay between the germline ends. Germline V gives CDR1 MNHNS, CDR2 SASEGT. CDR3 in amino acids: CASRKGSTNEKLFF. The CDR3 DNA is TGTGCCAGCAGGAAAGGTTCAACTAATGAAAAACTGTTTTTT.

V usage is TRBV6-5 and J usage is TRBJ2-7, with 11 bases aligning to TRBD2. The CDR3 loop spans 14 amino acids. The trim removed 6 bases at V and 5 bases at J, leaving 6 bases unmatched. Germline CDR1 is MNHEY and CDR2 is SVGAGI. This chain's CDR3 is CASRSTSGGDEQYF. In nucleotides, the CDR3 is TGTGCCAGCAGATCAACTAGCGGGGGCGACGAGCAGTACTTC.

The J gene is TRBJ2-4, the V gene TRBV4-1, with a tentative D call TRBD1 (6 bases). The CDR3 is 16 residues long. Trimming removed 1 base from V and 4 bases from J, with 14 bases in between. CDR1 MGHRA and CDR2 YSYEKL come from the germline V gene. The CDR3 sequence: CASSQGGGRTKNIQYF. The CDR3 DNA follows: TGCGCCAGCAGCCAAGGAGGGGGACGGACGAAAAACATTCAGTACTTC.